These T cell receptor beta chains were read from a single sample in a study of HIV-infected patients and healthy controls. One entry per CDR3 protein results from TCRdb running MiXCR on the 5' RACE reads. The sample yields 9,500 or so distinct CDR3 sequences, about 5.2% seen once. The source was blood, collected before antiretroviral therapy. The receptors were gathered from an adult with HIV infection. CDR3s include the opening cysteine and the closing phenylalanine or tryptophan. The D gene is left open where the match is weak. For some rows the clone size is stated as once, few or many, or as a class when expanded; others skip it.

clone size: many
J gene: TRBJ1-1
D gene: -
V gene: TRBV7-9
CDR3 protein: CASSPRSQNTEAFF
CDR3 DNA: TGTGCCAGCAGTCCACGTTCTCAAAACACTGAAGCTTTCTTT

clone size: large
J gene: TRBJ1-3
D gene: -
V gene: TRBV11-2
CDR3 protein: CASSLGTGSRNTIYF
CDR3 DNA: TGTGCCAGCAGCTTAGGTACGGGCAGCAGAAACACCATATATTTT

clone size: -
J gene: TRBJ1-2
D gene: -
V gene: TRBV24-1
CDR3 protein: CATMDSSDSNYGYTF
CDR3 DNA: TGTGCCACCATGGACAGTTCCGACAGTAACTATGGCTACACCTTC

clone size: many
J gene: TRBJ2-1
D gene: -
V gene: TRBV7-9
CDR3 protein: CASGSGYNEQFF
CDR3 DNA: TGTGCCAGCGGGAGCGGTTACAATGAGCAGTTCTTC

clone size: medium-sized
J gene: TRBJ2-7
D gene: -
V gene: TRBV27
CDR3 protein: CASSLAGSYEQYF
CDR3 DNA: TGTGCCAGCAGTTTAGCGGGTTCCTACGAGCAGTACTTC

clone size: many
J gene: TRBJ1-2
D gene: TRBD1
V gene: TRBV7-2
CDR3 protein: CASSSQIQTGGGYTF
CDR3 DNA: TGTGCCAGCAGCTCCCAGATACAGACAGGGGGGGGCTACACCTTC

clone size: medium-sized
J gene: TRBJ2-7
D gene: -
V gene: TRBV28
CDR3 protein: CASSLPRDSYEQYF
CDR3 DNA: TGTGCCAGCAGCCTACCCCGGGACTCCTACGAGCAGTACTTC

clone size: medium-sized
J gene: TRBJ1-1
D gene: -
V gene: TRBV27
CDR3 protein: CASSFGGSSAEAFF
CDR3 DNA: TGTGCCAGCAGTTTTGGGGGTAGTAGCGCTGAAGCTTTCTTT

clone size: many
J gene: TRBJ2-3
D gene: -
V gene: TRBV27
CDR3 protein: CASSLSATSTDTQYF
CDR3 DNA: TGTGCCAGCAGTTTATCAGCGACAAGCACAGATACGCAGTATTTT

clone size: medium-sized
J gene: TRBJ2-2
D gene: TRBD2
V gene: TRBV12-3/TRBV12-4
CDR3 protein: CASIAGGPTGELFF
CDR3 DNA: TGTGCCAGCATCGCGGGAGGTCCGACCGGGGAGCTGTTTTTT

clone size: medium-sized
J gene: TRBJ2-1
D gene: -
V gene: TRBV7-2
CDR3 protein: CASSFYNEQFF
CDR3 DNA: TGTGCCAGCAGCTTCTACAATGAGCAGTTCTTC

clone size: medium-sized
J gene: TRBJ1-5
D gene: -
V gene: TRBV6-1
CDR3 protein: CASSVIVTQPQHF
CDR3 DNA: TGTGCCAGCAGTGTAATCGTCACTCAGCCCCAGCATTTT

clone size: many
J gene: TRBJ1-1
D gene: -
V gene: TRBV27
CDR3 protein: CASSLVAIGGDEAFF
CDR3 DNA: TGTGCCAGCAGTTTAGTAGCGATTGGGGGGGATGAAGCTTTCTTT

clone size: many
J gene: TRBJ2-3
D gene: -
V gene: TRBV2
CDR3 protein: CASSGAYDTQYF
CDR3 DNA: TGTGCCAGCAGTGGAGCGTACGATACGCAGTATTTT

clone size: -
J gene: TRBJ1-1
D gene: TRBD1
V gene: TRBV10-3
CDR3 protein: CAIRTGQGGTEAFF
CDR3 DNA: TGTGCCATCAGGACCGGACAGGGCGGCACTGAAGCTTTCTTT

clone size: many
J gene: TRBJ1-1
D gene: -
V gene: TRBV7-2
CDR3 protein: CASSLGRASMNTEAFF
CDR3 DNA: TGTGCCAGCAGCTTAGGGAGAGCCAGCATGAACACTGAAGCTTTCTTT

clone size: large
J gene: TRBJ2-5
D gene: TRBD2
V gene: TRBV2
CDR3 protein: CASRTSGAQETQYF
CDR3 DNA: TGTGCCAGCAGGACTAGCGGTGCACAAGAGACCCAGTACTTC

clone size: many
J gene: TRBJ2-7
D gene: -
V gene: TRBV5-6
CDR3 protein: CASSLTAGYEQYF
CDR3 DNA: TGTGCCAGCAGCTTGACAGCAGGCTACGAGCAGTACTTC

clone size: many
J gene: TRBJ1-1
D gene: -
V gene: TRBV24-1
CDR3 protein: CATSDLKAGKNPEAFF
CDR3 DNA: TGTGCCACCAGTGATTTGAAGGCAGGGAAGAATCCTGAAGCTTTCTTT

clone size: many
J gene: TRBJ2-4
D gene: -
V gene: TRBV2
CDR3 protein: CASTLPGQNIQYF
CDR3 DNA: TGTGCCAGCACCCTTCCGGGACAAAACATTCAGTACTTC

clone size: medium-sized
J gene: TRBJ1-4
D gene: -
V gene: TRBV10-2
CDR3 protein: CASFGTEDGEKLFF
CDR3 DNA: TGCGCCAGCTTCGGAACGGAGGACGGGGAAAAACTGTTTTTT

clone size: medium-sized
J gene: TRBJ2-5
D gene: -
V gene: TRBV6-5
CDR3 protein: CASSYSTWEETQYF
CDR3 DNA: TGTGCCAGCAGTTACTCGACATGGGAAGAGACCCAGTACTTC

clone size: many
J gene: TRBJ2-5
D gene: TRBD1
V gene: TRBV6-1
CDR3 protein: CASKAGTGGHLDTQYF
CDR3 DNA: TGTGCCAGCAAGGCCGGGACAGGGGGCCACTTGGACACCCAGTACTTC

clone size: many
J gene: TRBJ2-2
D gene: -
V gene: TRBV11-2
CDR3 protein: CASSPRGGGLTGELFF
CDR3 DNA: TGTGCCAGCAGCCCCAGAGGAGGGGGCCTCACCGGGGAGCTGTTTTTT

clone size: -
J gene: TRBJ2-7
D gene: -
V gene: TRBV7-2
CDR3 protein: CASSLESQGGYEQYF
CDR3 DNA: TGTGCCAGCAGCTTAGAATCCCAGGGGGGTTACGAGCAGTACTTC

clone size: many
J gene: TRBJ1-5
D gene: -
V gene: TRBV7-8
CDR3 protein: CASSLGRPLNQPQHF
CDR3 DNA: TGTGCCAGCAGCTTGGGACGGCCTCTGAATCAGCCCCAGCATTTT

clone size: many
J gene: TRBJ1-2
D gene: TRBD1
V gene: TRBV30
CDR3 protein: CAWSSWQGAGGYTF
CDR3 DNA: TGTGCCTGGAGTTCTTGGCAGGGGGCAGGTGGCTACACCTTC

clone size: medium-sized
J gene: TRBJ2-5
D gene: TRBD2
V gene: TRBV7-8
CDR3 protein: CASSSGRGVTSGSQETQYF
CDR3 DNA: TGTGCCAGCAGCTCGGGGCGGGGGGTTACTAGCGGGAGTCAAGAGACCCAGTACTTC

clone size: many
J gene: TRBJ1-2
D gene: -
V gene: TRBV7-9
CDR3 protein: CASSPPDSSYGYTF
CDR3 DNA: TGTGCCAGCAGCCCCCCGGACAGTTCCTATGGCTACACCTTC

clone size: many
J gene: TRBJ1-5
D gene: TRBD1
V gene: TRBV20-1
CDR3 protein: CSASQGPGTGAGQPQHF
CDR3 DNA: TGCAGTGCTAGCCAAGGCCCCGGGACAGGGGCGGGTCAGCCCCAGCATTTT

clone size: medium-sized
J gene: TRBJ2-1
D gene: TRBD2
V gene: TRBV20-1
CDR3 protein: CSARDLSYRLAGDEDEQFF
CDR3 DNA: TGCAGTGCTAGAGATCTATCCTACCGACTAGCGGGAGACGAGGATGAGCAGTTCTTC